The 21 T cell receptor beta chains below come from one sample, sequenced in a study of response to subunit inactivated influenza vaccine listed by TCRdb under 2018. The library was generated by RT-PCR. Sequencer: Illumina HiSeq 2500. TCRdb reworked the public reads: Q25 trimming with fastp, MiXCR clone assembly, productive beta chains retained. Every CDR3 protein is listed once, alongside the most common genes and DNA of its rows. This sample lists 500,000 to 600,000 distinct CDR3 sequences; approximately 12% were detected once. The top ten clonotypes cover around 9.6% of the sample. Sequenced here: PBMCs from blood, sampled on the day of vaccination. The receptors here all came from a man over 45 who received an inactivated influenza vaccine. Donor details come from another sample of the same person, matched by shared clones.

This clonotype occurred many times. The chain carries TRBV7-2 and TRBJ2-7; 7 bases agree with TRBD2. V trimming: 2 bases; J trimming: 7 bases; junction bases outside the gene matches: 5. The germline V gene has CDR1 SGHTA and CDR2 FQGNSA. The CDR3 is 13 amino acids. CDR3 coding DNA: TGTGCCAGCAGCTTAAGACTAGCTCGTGAGCAGTACTTC. Translated: CASSLRLAREQYF. The whole variable domain, remainder taken from reference TRBV7-2 and TRBJ2-7, is GAGVSQSPSNKVTEKGKDVELRCDPISGHTALYWYRQSLGQGLEFLIYFQGNSAPDKSGLPSDRFSAERTGGSVSTLTIQRTQQEDSAVYLCASSLRLAREQYFGPGTRLTVT.

The CDR3 bases are TGTGCCAGCTCACCACCGGGTAGTAGCGGCTACAATGAGCAGTTCTTC. It is translated as CASSPPGSSGYNEQFF. This chain links TRBV18 with TRBJ2-1; a weak D match, TRBD2 (6 bases). Germline CDR1 reads KGHSH; CDR2 reads LQKENI. V shed 0 bases and J shed 3 bases, with 12 bases lying between them. This CDR3 is 16 amino acids long.

This clonotype has just a few counts. This rearrangement joins TRBV5-5 to TRBJ1-1; 9 bases are shared with TRBD1. Germline trimming cut 3 bases from V and 5 bases from J; bases unmatched to any gene: 8. Germline V gene lookup returns CDR1 SGHKS and CDR2 YYEKEE (reference sequence). CDR3 length equals 15 residues. The CDR3 DNA sequence: TGTGCCAGCAGCTCGACAGGGGGAAGGGGAACTGAAGCTTTCTTT. This encodes CASSSTGGRGTEAFF.

In its sample, this clonotype was seen many times. This chain joins TRBV28 and TRBJ1-4; TRBD1 might be the D (6 bases). The V end lost 7 bases, the J end lost 7 bases, and 25 bases lay between the germline ends. The germline CDR1 and CDR2 sequences are MDHEN and SYDVKM. This CDR3 contains 17 residues. The CDR3 sequence: CASTIWSIDRRIEKLFF. As DNA, the CDR3 is TGTGCCAGCACAATTTGGTCTATAGACAGGCGAATTGAAAAACTGTTTTTT.

J is TRBJ2-7 and V is TRBV11-2, with D maybe TRBD1 (5 bases). Germline CDR1 reads SGHAT; CDR2 reads FQNNGV. This CDR3 is built from 16 residues. Deletions cut 5 bases from V and 4 bases from J, with 21 bases between. This CDR3 is CASSTPGHRGHYEQYF. The CDR3 DNA is TGTGCCAGCAGCACGCCCGGACACCGCGGCCATTACGAGCAGTACTTC.

This clonotype was picked up a small number of times. In DNA, the CDR3 is TGTGCCAGCAGTTTAGCGGGACAGTTTTTCAATCAGCCCCAGCATTTT. Protein product: CASSLAGQFFNQPQHF. The chain couples TRBV12-3 or TRBV12-4 to TRBJ1-5, with 7 bases aligning to TRBD1. The trim removed 0 bases at V and 3 bases at J, leaving 5 bases unmatched. This CDR3 is 16 amino acids long.

This clonotype was counted only a few times. The rearrangement links TRBV5-1 to TRBJ2-3; D is unclear. V was cut by 0 bases and J by 2 bases, with 7 bases left in between. This CDR3 region has 14 residues. Looked up from germline, CDR1 is SGHRS and CDR2 is YFSETQ. The CDR3 coding sequence is TGCGCCAGCAGCTTGGAGTCCTTCACAGATACGCAGTATTTT. Its translation is CASSLESFTDTQYF. Complete variable domain (other parts from reference TRBV5-1 and TRBJ2-3): KAGVTQTPRYLIKTRGQQVTLSCSPISGHRSVSWYQQTPGQGLQFLFEYFSETQRNKGNFPGRFSGRQFSNSRSEMNVSTLELGDSALYLCASSLESFTDTQYFGPGTRLTVL.

In this sample, this clonotype turned up a few times. This chain joins TRBV11-2 and TRBJ2-1; 8 nucleotides match TRBD2. The V gene end was trimmed by 5 bases and the J gene end by 3 bases; junction bases not matched to a gene: 18. Germline V gene lookup returns CDR1 SGHAT and CDR2 FQNNGV. This CDR3 has 19 residues. In nucleotides, the CDR3 is TGTGCCAGCAGCCGACCTGGGAACGGGGGGGGCTTTGGCTACAATGAGCAGTTCTTC. Translated: CASSRPGNGGGFGYNEQFF.

This clonotype showed up just a few times. The chain uses TRBV12-3 or TRBV12-4 and TRBJ2-1; a weak D match, TRBD1 (6 bases). The V end lost 5 bases, the J end lost 12 bases, and 14 bases lay between the germline ends. The CDR3 length is 12 residues. The CDR3 DNA follows: TGTGCCAGCAGTGGCCTACAGGGTCGGCAGTTCTTC. Amino acids: CASSGLQGRQFF.

The V call is TRBV6-5, the J call TRBJ1-4; TRBD1 aligns across 9 bases. V shed 4 bases and J 8 bases; nucleotides not matched to a gene: 8. CDR1 is MNHEY, CDR2 SVGAGI, per germline. This CDR3 contains 15 residues. The CDR3 loop reads CASSSTGTGKEKLFF. The CDR3 bases are TGTGCCAGCAGTTCCACCGGGACAGGGAAAGAAAAACTGTTTTTT.

V and J are TRBV7-2 and TRBJ1-1; a weak D match, TRBD1 (6 bases). Germline CDR1 is SGHTA and CDR2 is FQGNSA. The germline V and J ends were trimmed by 8 bases and 10 bases, with 14 bases remaining between them. The CDR3 contains 11 residues. CDR3 sequence: CASGTPDLAFF. The CDR3 bases are TGTGCCAGCGGGACACCCGATTTAGCTTTCTTT.

The chain couples TRBV4-3 to TRBJ1-1; unclear D gene. Trimming took off 5 bases at V and 0 bases at J, with 10 bases between the two ends. Germline V gives CDR1 LGHNA, CDR2 YSLEER. CDR3 length: 14 amino acids. CDR3: CASSLELVNTEAFF. The CDR3 bases are TGCGCCAGCAGCTTAGAACTGGTGAACACTGAAGCTTTCTTT.

This chain links TRBV6-1 with TRBJ2-3; 8 nucleotides match TRBD1. Trimming cost V 6 bases and J 6 bases; bases outside gene matches: 11. This CDR3 comprises 15 residues. The V gene's germline CDR1 is MNHNS and CDR2 SASEGT. This CDR3 is CASSPNYRGVDTQYF. In nucleotides, the CDR3 is TGTGCCAGCAGCCCGAACTACAGGGGGGTGGATACGCAGTATTTT.

This clonotype was counted ten times or more. The limits of the CDR3 on the DNA are not certain, so only TCRdb's listed CDR3 is given. V gene TRBV12-3 or TRBV12-4 combines with J gene TRBJ2-7; the table's D call of TRBD2 was not tested on the DNA. The CDR3 extends over 15 residues, inclusive of both ends. The CDR3 here is CASSSSASGTYEQYF.

This clonotype was observed a few times. V and J are TRBV7-9 and TRBJ2-1; D is ambiguous. V was cut by 7 bases and J by 5 bases, with 15 bases left in between. The CDR3 spans 14 residues. Germline CDR1 reads SEHNR; CDR2 reads FQNEAQ (reference sequence). CDR3 in DNA: TGTGCCAGCACGGACGTCCCTGATGACAATGAGCAGTTCTTC. Protein: CASTDVPDDNEQFF.

This clonotype was found a few times. This chain links TRBV3-1 with TRBJ2-6; D gene uncertain. CDR3 length: 19 amino acids. Germline values: CDR1 LGHDT, CDR2 YNNKEL (reference sequence). V was trimmed by 1 base and J by 0 bases, leaving 16 bases between them. Here the CDR3 DNA reads TGTGCCAGCAGCCAAGGTTTTATGGGGATGGTCTCTGGGGCCAACGTCCTGACTTTC. Encoded protein: CASSQGFMGMVSGANVLTF.

This clonotype was observed many times. The gene calls are TRBV14 and TRBJ2-1; possible D gene TRBD2, 5 bases. The germline V gene has CDR1 SGHDN and CDR2 FVKESK. The CDR3 is 16 amino acids. V was cut by 5 bases and J by 4 bases, with 18 bases left in between. CDR3 loop: CASSETTYYSYNEQFF. CDR3 coding DNA: TGTGCCAGCAGCGAGACTACCTATTACTCTTACAATGAGCAGTTCTTC.

The rearrangement joins TRBV12-3 or TRBV12-4 to TRBJ2-3, with a tentative D call TRBD2 (5 bases). This CDR3 spans 14 amino acids. V lost 6 bases, J lost 5 bases, and 15 bases lay in between. CDR3 amino acids: CASSQDSAIDTQYF. CDR3 coding DNA: TGTGCCAGCAGCCAGGACTCCGCCATAGATACGCAGTATTTT.

This clonotype showed up just a few times. The J gene is TRBJ2-3, the V gene TRBV28, with a tentative D call TRBD2 (6 bases). Per germline, CDR1 MDHEN and CDR2 SYDVKM. Trimming stripped 5 bases from V and 11 bases from J, with 17 bases between. The length of the CDR3 is 13 residues. The CDR3 loop reads CASSTPGTRVQYF. The CDR3 region has the DNA TGTGCCAGCAGTACCCCCGGGACTCGGGTGCAGTATTTT.

The gene calls are TRBV7-2 and TRBJ2-7; 10 bases are a match to TRBD2. This CDR3 contains 15 residues. V trimming: 3 bases; J trimming: 4 bases; junction bases outside the gene matches: 6. Looked up from germline, CDR1 is SGHTA and CDR2 is FQGNSA. The CDR3 DNA follows: TGTGCCAGCAGCTTGGCCGCTAGCGGGAGTTACGAGCAGTACTTC. It translates to CASSLAASGSYEQYF.

V and J are TRBV3-1 and TRBJ2-2; 11 bases are shared with TRBD2. The junction had 5 bases not matched to a gene; V was cut back by 4 bases and J by 1 base. The germline V gene has CDR1 LGHDT and CDR2 YNNKEL (reference sequence). This CDR3 is built from 17 residues. The CDR3: CASSPRGTSGNTGELFF. CDR3 DNA: TGTGCCAGCAGCCCGCGTGGGACTAGCGGGAACACCGGGGAGCTGTTTTTT.